The next 27 T cell receptor beta chains were all read from a single sample in a study of cytomegalovirus exposure and HLA in healthy donors. The study ran its PCR with 60 Vbeta and 13 Jbeta primers. Generated by immunoSEQ multiplex PCR, the TCRdb table keeps only in-frame clones and is missing some. The sample consists of under 200,000 clones, 70% to 90% of them appearing once. Sequencing was carried out using PBMCs. These receptor sequences come from a woman between 25 and 40 years old in good health and CMV-seropositive.

The chain employs TRBV7-9 and TRBJ2-5, with 9 bases fitting TRBD1. V lost 1 base, J lost 4 bases, and 7 bases stayed unmatched. CDR1 is SEHNR and CDR2 is FQNEAQ in the germline V gene (reference sequence). This CDR3 has 16 residues. The CDR3: CASSLGRGTGPETQYF. CDR3 nucleotides: TGTGCCAGCAGCTTAGGCCGAGGGACAGGGCCAGAGACCCAGTACTTC.

This chain connects TRBV20-1 to TRBJ1-2; no definite D call. Trimming shortened V by 4 bases and J by 3 bases, and 3 bases separated the two germline ends. Germline V gene lookup returns CDR1 DFQATT and CDR2 SNEGSKA (reference sequence). The CDR3 length is 10 residues. Here the CDR3 DNA reads TGCAGTGCTATCGACTATGGCTACACCTTC. Protein: CSAIDYGYTF.

The chain combines TRBV9 with TRBJ2-7; a possible D gene is TRBD1 (5 bases). The CDR3 has 14 residues. V was clipped by 1 base and J by 2 bases, with 10 bases between them. The germline CDR1 and CDR2 sequences are SGDLS and YYNGEE. The CDR3 coding sequence is TGTGCCAGCAGCGTATCAGTGACAGCCTACGAGCAGTACTTC. This gives the protein CASSVSVTAYEQYF.

This chain links TRBV13 with TRBJ1-1; the match to TRBD1 covers 8 bases. The CDR3 runs to 15 residues. The V segment lost 6 bases and the J segment 2 bases; nucleotides outside the gene matches: 8. CDR1 PRHDT and CDR2 FYEKMQ come from the germline V gene (reference sequence). CDR3 sequence: CASRMTGDFNTEAFF. Here the CDR3 DNA reads TGTGCCAGCAGAATGACAGGGGACTTTAACACTGAAGCTTTCTTT.

The rearrangement uses TRBV4-2 and TRBJ2-2; 15 nucleotides align to TRBD2. The CDR3 length is 18 residues. The V and J ends lost 1 base and 6 bases, in that order; junction bases with no gene match: 6. In germline, CDR1 is LGHNA, CDR2 YNFKEQ. DNA of the CDR3: TGTGCCAGCAGCCAAGGACAGGGACTAGCGGGGGGTGCCGGGGAGCTGTTTTTT. Its translation: CASSQGQGLAGGAGELFF.

The chain combines TRBV6-1 with TRBJ2-7; the D gene is possibly TRBD2 (5 bases). The CDR3 is 15 amino acids. V lost 5 bases, J lost 2 bases, and 16 bases lay in between. Germline CDR1 and CDR2: MNHNS and SASEGT. CDR3 nucleotides: TGTGCCAGCAGTCCCCAACGATCTAGCCCCTACGAGCAGTACTTC. Its translation: CASSPQRSSPYEQYF.

As DNA, the CDR3 is TGTGCCAGCAGCCAAGTTCAGGTCGGACAGCCCCAGCATTTT. It specifies CASSQVQVGQPQHF. The chain is built from TRBV4-2 and TRBJ1-5, with unresolved D. The CDR3 is 14 residues long. Trimming stripped 1 base from V and 7 bases from J, with 11 bases between. Germline loops: CDR1 LGHNA, CDR2 YNFKEQ.

This chain connects TRBV5-1 to TRBJ2-7; the match to TRBD1 covers 7 bases. The CDR3 is 14 residues long. The J segment lost 2 bases and the V segment lost 0 bases, leaving 2 bases of the junction unmatched. Germline V gene data show CDR1 as SGHRS and CDR2 as YFSETQ. The CDR3 bases are TGCGCCAGCAGCTTGGGGACAGGACCCTACGAGCAGTACTTC. Translation: CASSLGTGPYEQYF.

The gene calls are TRBV18 and TRBJ1-1; TRBD1 matches at 9 bases. V lost 3 bases, J lost 0 bases, and 2 bases stayed unmatched. CDR1 KGHSH and CDR2 LQKENI come from the germline V gene. This CDR3 region has 15 residues. DNA for the CDR3: TGTGCCAGCTCACCCACAGGGGGCGTGAACACTGAAGCTTTCTTT. Translating it yields CASSPTGGVNTEAFF.

To note about this clone: A junction boundary mismatches the germline segment, possibly from a read error. V gene TRBV7-3 combines with J gene TRBJ2-3; unclear D gene. The CDR3 contains 13 residues. Germline V gives CDR1 SGHTA, CDR2 FQGTGA. As DNA, the CDR3 is TGTGTCAGCAGCTTAACGTCTAGATATACGCAGTATTTT. Translated, it gives CVSSLTSRYTQYF.

In its sample, this clone was seen a few times. V is TRBV27 and J is TRBJ1-2; 10 nucleotides agree with TRBD1. Germline trimming cut 4 bases from V and 4 bases from J; bases unmatched to any gene: 6. The CDR3 runs 15 residues. From germline, CDR1 is MNHEY and CDR2 SMNVEV (reference sequence). The chain's CDR3 is CASSSTTGGVYGYTF. CDR3 DNA sequence: TGTGCCAGCAGTTCCACGACAGGGGGCGTCTATGGCTACACCTTC.

This rearrangement joins TRBV6-5 to TRBJ2-3, with D unresolved. This CDR3 is built from 12 residues. Trimming took off 6 bases at V and 4 bases at J, with 8 bases between the two ends. The germline V gene has CDR1 MNHEY and CDR2 SVGAGI. This CDR3 is CASSRSADTQYF. For the CDR3, the DNA is TGTGCCAGCAGCCGCAGCGCAGATACGCAGTATTTT.

This chain uses TRBV4-2 with TRBJ2-5; 13 bases are shared with TRBD2. Germline V gene data show CDR1 as LGHNA and CDR2 as YNFKEQ. V dropped 4 bases and J dropped 5; count of bases not matched to a gene: 16. The CDR3 consists of 19 residues. CDR3 sequence (DNA): TGTGCCAGCAGCCGCTCAGAGGGACTAGCGGGGTCCGTCGGGGAGACCCAGTACTTC. Its translation: CASSRSEGLAGSVGETQYF.

The CDR3 DNA sequence: TGTGCCAGCAGTCCCATTCTACCTCCATGGCCCCAGCATTTT. It specifies CASSPILPPWPQHF. The genes are TRBV27 and TRBJ1-5; D unclear. V lost 5 bases, J lost 9 bases, and 17 bases lay in between. The CDR3 extends over 14 amino acids. Germline CDR1 is MNHEY and CDR2 is SMNVEV (reference sequence).

This chain links TRBV7-8 with TRBJ2-1, with 11 positions matching TRBD2. Germline CDR1 and CDR2: SGHVS and FQNEAQ. The CDR3 spans 19 residues. After removal of 5 bases from V and 4 bases from J, the junction contained 16 bases not matched to a gene. CDR3 loop: CASSPIGDSGGAAYNEQFF. The CDR3 nucleotides read TGTGCCAGCAGCCCCATTGGTGATAGCGGGGGGGCCGCTTACAATGAGCAGTTCTTC.

This clone was counted between two and nine times. The chain employs TRBV28 and TRBJ1-5; 12 nucleotides agree with TRBD1. CDR3 length: 15 residues. Trimming cost V 6 bases and J 5 bases; bases outside gene matches: 5. Germline CDR1 reads MDHEN; CDR2 reads SYDVKM. CDR3 residues: CASSSGQGAYQPQHF. In DNA, the CDR3 is TGTGCCAGCAGCTCGGGACAGGGGGCTTATCAGCCCCAGCATTTT.

The CDR3 coding sequence is TGTGCCAGCAGTTTTTACATCTACTATGGCTACACCTTC. Protein: CASSFYIYYGYTF. The chain couples TRBV6-5 to TRBJ1-2; D gene unclear. Germline CDR1 MNHEY, CDR2 SVGAGI. With 4 bases removed from V and 3 bases from J, the gap between germline ends came to 9 bases. CDR3 length equals 13 residues.

This sequence joins TRBV5-1 and TRBJ1-6; 7 bases match TRBD1. The CDR3 runs to 14 residues. CDR1 and CDR2 (germline): SGHRS, YFSETQ. Unmatched junction bases numbered 8, after V lost 7 bases and J lost 7 bases. The CDR3 DNA reads as TGCGCCAGCGGGCCGGGACAGAGGAATTCACCCCTCCACTTT. It translates to CASGPGQRNSPLHF.

This rearrangement joins TRBV18 to TRBJ1-5; D gene uncertain. CDR3 size: 14 residues. V was shortened by 3 bases and J by 5 bases, with 11 bases between the two germline ends. Per the germline V gene, CDR1 is KGHSH and CDR2 is LQKENI. CDR3 residues: CASSPLREHQPQHF. For the CDR3, the DNA is TGTGCCAGCTCACCTCTGAGAGAACATCAGCCCCAGCATTTT.

The rearrangement uses TRBV9 and TRBJ2-3, with 12 bases lining up with TRBD2. In germline, CDR1 is SGDLS, CDR2 YYNGEE. J was trimmed by 1 base and V by 2 bases; bases with no gene match: 5. The CDR3 totals 17 residues. The CDR3 sequence: CASSVTWTSGGTDTQYF. The CDR3 region has the DNA TGTGCCAGCAGCGTCACCTGGACTAGCGGGGGCACAGATACGCAGTATTTT.

This clone was detected only once. V usage is TRBV6-1 and J usage is TRBJ1-2; D call uncertain. In germline, CDR1 is MNHNS, CDR2 SASEGT. V was trimmed by 4 bases and J by 4 bases, leaving 16 bases between them. The length of the CDR3 is 15 residues. The CDR3 loop reads CASSVAEAAPYGYTF. As DNA, the CDR3 is TGTGCCAGCAGTGTGGCTGAGGCGGCCCCCTATGGCTACACCTTC.

This chain joins TRBV30 and TRBJ1-2; unclear D gene. The germline CDR1 and CDR2 sequences are GTSNPN and SVGIG (reference sequence). Between the trimmed V and J ends, which lost 4 bases and 8 bases, there was a span of 14 bases. The CDR3 length is 12 residues. The CDR3 nucleotides read TGTGCCTGGAACCTTTGGTCGCGGGGCTACACCTTC. It translates to CAWNLWSRGYTF.

The genes are TRBV5-6 and TRBJ1-2; TRBD1 matches at 11 bases. The CDR3 covers 16 residues. J was trimmed by 2 bases and V by 3 bases; bases with no gene match: 6. CDR1 is SGHDT, CDR2 YYEEEE, per germline. CDR3 nucleotides: TGTGCCAGCAGCTGGATAGGACAGGGGGCGAACTATGGCTACACCTTC. Its translation: CASSWIGQGANYGYTF. Full variable domain (outside the CDR3, taken from reference TRBV5-6 and TRBJ1-2): DAGVTQSPTHLIKTRGQQVTLRCSPKSGHDTVSWYQQALGQGPQFIFQYYEEEERQRGNFPDRFSGHQFPNYSSELNVNALLLGDSALYLCASSWIGQGANYGYTFGSGTRLTVV.

This clone was seen more than once but under ten times. The chain joins TRBV7-8 to TRBJ2-7; 11 bases line up with TRBD1. With 4 bases clipped from V and 2 bases from J, the junction kept 4 bases outside the gene matches. CDR3 length: 15 amino acids. Germline V gene data show CDR1 as SGHVS and CDR2 as FQNEAQ. CDR3 sequence (DNA): TGTGCCAGCAGCTGGGGGACAGGGGGGCCCTACGAGCAGTACTTC. It encodes CASSWGTGGPYEQYF.

V and J are TRBV2 and TRBJ2-3, with 7 bases that match TRBD1. V trimming: 9 bases; J trimming: 3 bases; junction bases outside the gene matches: 6. The length of the CDR3 is 13 residues. Per germline, CDR1 SNHLY and CDR2 FYNNEI. This CDR3 reads CASSGGGTDTQYF. CDR3 nucleotides: TGTGCCAGTTCAGGGGGTGGGACAGATACGCAGTATTTT.

This chain joins TRBV11-2 and TRBJ1-1; 7 bases are shared with TRBD1. Germline V lookup: CDR1 SGHAT, CDR2 FQNNGV. With V trimmed by 5 bases and J by 4 bases, 16 bases remained unmatched. The CDR3 covers 17 residues. CDR3 protein: CASSHNPRGLWVTEAFF. The CDR3 region has the DNA TGTGCCAGCAGCCATAATCCGAGGGGGCTCTGGGTCACTGAAGCTTTCTTT.

The chain uses TRBV7-8 and TRBJ2-3, with TRBD1 as a possible D gene (6 bases). The CDR3 length is 16 residues. Looked up from germline, CDR1 is SGHVS and CDR2 is FQNEAQ. Between the trimmed V and J ends, which lost 1 base and 0 bases, there was a span of 11 bases. As DNA, the CDR3 is TGTGCCAGCAGCTTAGTATTAGGACAGAGCACAGATACGCAGTATTTT. Protein sequence: CASSLVLGQSTDTQYF.